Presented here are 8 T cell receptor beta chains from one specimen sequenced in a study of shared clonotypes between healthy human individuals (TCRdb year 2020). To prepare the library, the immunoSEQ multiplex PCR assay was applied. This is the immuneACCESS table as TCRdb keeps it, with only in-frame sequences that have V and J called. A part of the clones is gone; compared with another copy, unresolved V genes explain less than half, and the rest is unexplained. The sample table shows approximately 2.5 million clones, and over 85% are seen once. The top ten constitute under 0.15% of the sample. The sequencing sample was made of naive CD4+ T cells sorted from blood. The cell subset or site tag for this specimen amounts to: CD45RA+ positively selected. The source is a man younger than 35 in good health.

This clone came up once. CDR3 coding DNA: TGTGCCAGCAGCTTAACAGCGGGAGGATATAGAGATACGCAGTATTTT. It specifies CASSLTAGGYRDTQYF. The V call is TRBV7-2, the J call TRBJ2-3, with 9 bases fitting TRBD2. The ends lost 2 bases at V and 5 bases at J; junction bases unmatched: 8. Germline V lookup: CDR1 SGHTA, CDR2 FQGNSA. The CDR3 consists of 16 residues.

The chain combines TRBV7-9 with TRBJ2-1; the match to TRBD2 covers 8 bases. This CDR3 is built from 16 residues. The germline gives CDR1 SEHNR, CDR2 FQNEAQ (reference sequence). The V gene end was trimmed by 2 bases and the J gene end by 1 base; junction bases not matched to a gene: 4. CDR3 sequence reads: CASSLLAGASYNEQFF. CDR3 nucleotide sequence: TGTGCCAGCAGCTTACTAGCGGGTGCTTCCTACAATGAGCAGTTCTTC.

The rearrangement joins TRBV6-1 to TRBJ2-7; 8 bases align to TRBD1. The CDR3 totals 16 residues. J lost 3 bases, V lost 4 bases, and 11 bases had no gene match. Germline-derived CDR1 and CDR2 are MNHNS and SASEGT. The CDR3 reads CASSGPGTGFFYEQYF. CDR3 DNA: TGTGCCAGCAGTGGGCCCGGGACAGGTTTTTTCTACGAGCAGTACTTC.

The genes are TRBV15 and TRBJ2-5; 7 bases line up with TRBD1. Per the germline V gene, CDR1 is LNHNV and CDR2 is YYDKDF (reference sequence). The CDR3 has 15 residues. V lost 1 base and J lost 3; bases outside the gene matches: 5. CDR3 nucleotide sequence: TGTGCCACCAGCAGAGGTGGGACAGCCGAAGAGACCCAGTACTTC. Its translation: CATSRGGTAEETQYF.

The DNA for the CDR3 is TGTGCCAGTAGTATTCTTGGGACAGGGGTCCCCAATGAGCAGTTCTTC. Protein sequence: CASSILGTGVPNEQFF. The chain links TRBV19 to TRBJ2-1, with 10 bases aligning to TRBD1. Losses at the gene ends were 3 bases for V and 6 bases for J; bases not matched to a gene: 8. The CDR3 is 16 amino acids. The V gene's germline CDR1 is LNHDA and CDR2 SQIVND (reference sequence).

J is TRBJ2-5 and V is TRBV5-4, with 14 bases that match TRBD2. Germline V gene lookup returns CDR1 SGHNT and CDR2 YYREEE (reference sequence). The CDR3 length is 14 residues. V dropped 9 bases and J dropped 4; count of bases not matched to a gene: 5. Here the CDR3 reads CAIRLAGGTETQYF. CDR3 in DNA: TGTGCCATTAGACTAGCGGGAGGGACAGAGACCCAGTACTTC.

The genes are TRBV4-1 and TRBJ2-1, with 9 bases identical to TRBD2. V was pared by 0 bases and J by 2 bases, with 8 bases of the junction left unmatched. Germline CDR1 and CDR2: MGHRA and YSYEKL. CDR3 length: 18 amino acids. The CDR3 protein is CASSQETLAGRPYNEQFF. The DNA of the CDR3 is TGCGCCAGCAGCCAAGAAACCCTAGCGGGGAGGCCCTACAATGAGCAGTTCTTC.

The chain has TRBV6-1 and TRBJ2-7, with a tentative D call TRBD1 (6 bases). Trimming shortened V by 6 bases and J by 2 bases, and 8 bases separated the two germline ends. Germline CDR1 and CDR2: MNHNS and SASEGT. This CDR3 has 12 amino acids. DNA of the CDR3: TGTGCCAGCAGCAAGGGGGCCTACGAGCAGTACTTC. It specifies CASSKGAYEQYF.